This is a list of T cell receptor beta chains from one sample in a study of T-cell memory formation after mild COVID-19. One entry per CDR3 protein results from TCRdb running MiXCR on the 5' RACE reads. This sample yields roughly 620,000 distinct CDR3 sequences, of which more than 15% are seen a single time; around 11% belongs to the top ten. The sequenced sample consisted of PBMCs or a T cell subset sorted from them (not recorded which). All receptors derive from an adult woman who had mild COVID-19 (a few samples of this study predate the infection). Cell type and time point are not known. The CDR3 runs from the conserved cysteine through the conserved F or W. Each record gives: clone size, V gene, D gene, J gene, CDR3 protein, CDR3 DNA. A D gene is named only where the DNA matches it firmly. Clone size, where shown, is once, few, many, or a class for clones that have expanded.

clone size: -; V gene: TRBV2; D gene: TRBD1; J gene: TRBJ1-5; CDR3 protein: CASSDRTGNSNQPQHF; CDR3 DNA: TGTGCCAGCAGTGACCGGACAGGGAATAGCAATCAGCCCCAGCATTTT
clone size: -; V gene: TRBV5-1; D gene: -; J gene: TRBJ2-5; CDR3 protein: CASSSGTARETQYF; CDR3 DNA: TGCGCCAGCAGCTCCGGGACGGCCAGGGAGACCCAGTACTTC
clone size: -; V gene: TRBV18; D gene: TRBD1; J gene: TRBJ2-1; CDR3 protein: CASSPTGQVTSYNEQFF; CDR3 DNA: TGTGCCAGCTCACCGACAGGGCAGGTAACATCCTACAATGAGCAGTTCTTC
clone size: few; V gene: TRBV24-1; D gene: -; J gene: TRBJ2-5; CDR3 protein: CATSDRSGTNQETQYF; CDR3 DNA: TGTGCCACCAGTGATCGAAGCGGGACAAACCAAGAGACCCAGTACTTC
clone size: many; V gene: TRBV4-2; D gene: -; J gene: TRBJ2-1; CDR3 protein: CASSQGLYNEQFF; CDR3 DNA: TGTGCCAGCAGCCAAGGCCTCTACAATGAGCAGTTCTTC
clone size: -; V gene: TRBV20-1; D gene: -; J gene: TRBJ1-2; CDR3 protein: CSARDPRDGYGYTF; CDR3 DNA: TGCAGTGCTAGAGATCCCAGGGATGGCTATGGCTACACCTTC
clone size: -; V gene: TRBV7-7; D gene: -; J gene: TRBJ2-1; CDR3 protein: CASSSTGPLSSYNEQFF; CDR3 DNA: TGTGCTAGCAGCTCAACCGGCCCTTTAAGCTCCTACAATGAGCAGTTCTTC
clone size: few; V gene: TRBV7-6; D gene: -; J gene: TRBJ1-3; CDR3 protein: CASSLAGAYSGNTIYF; CDR3 DNA: TGTGCCAGCAGCTTAGCGGGCGCATACTCTGGAAACACCATATATTTT
clone size: few; V gene: TRBV5-1; D gene: TRBD1; J gene: TRBJ1-4; CDR3 protein: CASSFRDRDNEKLFF; CDR3 DNA: TGCGCCAGCAGCTTCCGGGACAGGGATAATGAAAAACTGTTTTTT
clone size: -; V gene: TRBV20-1; D gene: -; J gene: TRBJ1-5; CDR3 protein: CSASSFGNSNQPQHF; CDR3 DNA: TGCAGTGCTTCCAGTTTTGGCAATAGCAATCAGCCCCAGCATTTT
clone size: -; V gene: TRBV12-3/TRBV12-4; D gene: -; J gene: TRBJ1-5; CDR3 protein: CASRQGGYSNQPQHF; CDR3 DNA: TGTGCCAGCCGGCAAGGAGGCTATAGCAATCAGCCCCAGCATTTT
clone size: -; V gene: TRBV15; D gene: -; J gene: TRBJ1-1; CDR3 protein: CATSPVGNTEAFF; CDR3 DNA: TGTGCCACCAGCCCTGTGGGGAACACTGAAGCTTTCTTT
clone size: -; V gene: TRBV14; D gene: -; J gene: TRBJ1-1; CDR3 protein: CASSQFPNTEAFF; CDR3 DNA: TGTGCCAGCAGCCAATTCCCTAACACTGAAGCTTTCTTT
clone size: -; V gene: TRBV19; D gene: -; J gene: TRBJ1-1; CDR3 protein: CASGKEANTEAFF; CDR3 DNA: TGTGCCAGTGGAAAAGAGGCTAACACTGAAGCTTTCTTT
clone size: -; V gene: TRBV7-2; D gene: -; J gene: TRBJ2-5; CDR3 protein: CASSLGGTYQETQYF; CDR3 DNA: TGTGCCAGCAGCTTGGGCGGGACGTACCAAGAGACCCAGTACTTC
clone size: few; V gene: TRBV7-9; D gene: TRBD1; J gene: TRBJ2-7; CDR3 protein: CASSYRPGQGPYEQYF; CDR3 DNA: TGTGCCAGCAGCTATCGACCGGGACAGGGACCCTACGAGCAGTACTTC
clone size: -; V gene: TRBV20-1; D gene: -; J gene: TRBJ2-5; CDR3 protein: CSAIPGKQETQYF; CDR3 DNA: TGCAGTGCCATACCGGGAAAACAAGAGACCCAGTACTTC
clone size: -; V gene: TRBV27; D gene: -; J gene: TRBJ2-5; CDR3 protein: CASNGGSQETQYF; CDR3 DNA: TGTGCCAGCAACGGGGGTTCCCAAGAGACCCAGTACTTC
clone size: -; V gene: TRBV12-3/TRBV12-4; D gene: TRBD2; J gene: TRBJ2-7; CDR3 protein: CASSPPGLAGREQYF; CDR3 DNA: TGTGCCAGCAGTCCGCCCGGACTAGCGGGCCGGGAGCAGTACTTC
clone size: few; V gene: TRBV3-1; D gene: TRBD2; J gene: TRBJ2-5; CDR3 protein: CASSQVLPAAGEYQETQYF; CDR3 DNA: TGTGCCAGCAGCCAAGTCCTCCCTGCGGCGGGGGAGTACCAAGAGACCCAGTACTTC
clone size: -; V gene: TRBV10-3; D gene: -; J gene: TRBJ2-1; CDR3 protein: CAISGLSEQFF; CDR3 DNA: TGTGCCATCAGTGGGCTGAGTGAGCAGTTCTTC
clone size: -; V gene: TRBV7-3; D gene: -; J gene: TRBJ2-2; CDR3 protein: CASSLNVLFF; CDR3 DNA: TGTGCCAGCAGCTTGAACGTGTTGTTTTTT